What follows is one TCR beta chain and its context. Its cognate antigen is unknown. These data originate in a study of blood T cells in healthy people across ages. General study points: Calculation of diversity from one million T cells yielded estimates considered to be underestimates.

Total RNA, at least 5 micrograms per sample, was extracted from PBMCs. With a J-beta primer mix and a sample-barcoded 5' primer, a second PCR ran roughly 6 to 12 cycles. A tag from a template-switch adaptor with 12 random nucleotides marked each cDNA molecule. TCRdb ran MiXCR on the 5' RACE reads and lists one entry per CDR3 protein. This table has about 1,400,000 distinct CDR3 sequences, approximately 59% appearing once. Trimming cost V 0 bases and J 7 bases; bases outside gene matches: 0. Germline V gene sequence: CDR1 SGHDT, CDR2 YYEEEE. The CDR3 is 13 residues long. Sample: blood. The rearrangement links TRBV5-6 to TRBJ1-1; 10 positions agree with TRBD1. The clonotype was recovered from a man between 18 and 29 years old in good health. CDR3 sequence: CASSLGDRGEAFF. The CDR3 nucleotides read TGTGCCAGCAGCTTGGGGGACAGGGGTGAAGCTTTCTTT.